The T cell receptor (beta chain) described here comes from a study of PD-1 blockade in classical Hodgkin lymphoma. Study-level points and caveats: The CD4+ diversity rise by C4D1 was clearest in complete responders.

V dropped 6 bases and J dropped 3; count of bases not matched to a gene: 0. Germline CDR1 MNHEY, CDR2 SMNVEV (reference sequence). There are 12 residues in the CDR3. This table comes from immunoSEQ multiplex PCR, and its TCRdb copy is limited to in-frame clones, with some not included. The sample records about 90,000 clones, under 85% being singletons. Remarks on this clone: The antigen is undetermined.

Indicated time point: cycle 4 day 1 (C4D1), after less than 7 weeks of nivolumab. Relapses following autologous stem cell transplantation were seen in all patients, with brentuximab vedotin exposure varying. This sequence was found in a human donor with classical Hodgkin lymphoma. Sequences were derived from peripheral blood mononuclear cells (PBMCs), sampled before the fourth cycle of nivolumab. The chain carries TRBV27 and TRBJ2-5; 8 bases agree with TRBD1. CDR3 sequence (DNA): TGTGCCAGCAGGGACAGGGAAGAGACCCAGTACTTC. This translates into CASRDREETQYF.